The 23 T cell receptor beta chains reported below all come from one sample, sequenced in a study of T cell repertoires in aging, cancer and after chemotherapy. Multiplex touch-down PCR with TRB-A/B primers amplified rearranged V-D-J TRB sequences. MiXCR was run by TCRdb on the multiplex PCR reads, yielding one entry per CDR3 protein. This sample has some 2,500 distinct CDR3 sequences; about 23% occur once, and the top ten carry approximately 25%. TCR beta rearrangements were amplified from peripheral blood genomic DNA. Sequencing was done on a sample of blood. The receptors here all came from a human donor with a blood cancer.

By share of the sample, this clonotype is large. This rearrangement joins TRBV6-5 to TRBJ1-2; D is perhaps TRBD1 (5 bases). This CDR3 spans 14 amino acids. V lost 2 bases and J lost 4, with 11 bases in between. In germline, CDR1 is MNHEY, CDR2 SVGAGI. DNA for the CDR3: TGTGCCAGCAGTTACGGCGGGGCGAGCTATGGCTACACCTTC. It is translated as CASSYGGASYGYTF.

By proportion, this clonotype is medium-sized. DNA for the CDR3: TGCGCCAGCAGCAAAGCTAATCCGGACTACAATGAGCAGTTCTTC. Translation gives CASSKANPDYNEQFF. The chain links TRBV5-1 to TRBJ2-1; the D is unclear. In germline, CDR1 is SGHRS, CDR2 YFSETQ. V lost 4 bases and J lost 3, with 14 bases in between. The CDR3 consists of 15 residues.

This clonotype qualifies as medium-sized. The chain links TRBV6-2 or TRBV6-3 to TRBJ2-3; TRBD2 matches at 9 bases. V lost 4 bases, J lost 3 bases, and 11 bases stayed unmatched. The CDR3 consists of 17 residues. CDR1 and CDR2 from the germline V gene are MNHEY and SVGEGT. CDR3 region: CASSSHFSGSGTDTQYF. The CDR3 DNA is TGTGCCAGCAGTTCTCACTTTAGCGGGAGTGGTACAGATACGCAGTATTTT.

This clonotype was seen more than once but under ten times. The chain uses TRBV20-1 and TRBJ2-3, with TRBD1 as a possible D gene (6 bases). Germline V gene lookup returns CDR1 DFQATT and CDR2 SNEGSKA (reference sequence). The CDR3 consists of 14 residues. Trimming took 0 bases from V and 4 from J, leaving 11 bases between them. The CDR3 bases are TGCAGTGCTAGAGATCTACAGGGCGCAGATACGCAGTATTTT. This sequence encodes CSARDLQGADTQYF.

As regards this clonotype: A much larger clone is a single base away; this may be a read error. The J gene is TRBJ1-1, the V gene TRBV6-5; D gene unclear. The ends were cut back, 5 bases at V and 3 bases at J, with 7 bases in the middle. The CDR3 is 12 amino acids. The germline V gene encodes CDR1 MNHEY and CDR2 SVGAGI. In DNA form, the CDR3 reads TGTGCCAGCAGTAGACGGGACACTGAAGCTTTCTTT. It specifies CASSRRDTEAFF.

V and J are TRBV6-5 and TRBJ2-7, with 12 nucleotides matching TRBD1. The germline V gene encodes CDR1 MNHEY and CDR2 SVGAGI. The CDR3 extends over 13 amino acids. Unmatched junction bases numbered 6, after V lost 8 bases and J lost 7 bases. This CDR3 is CASDGTGGEEQYV. The CDR3 DNA reads as TGTGCCAGCGATGGGACAGGGGGCGAGGAGCAGTACGTC.

This chain joins TRBV20-1 and TRBJ2-3; 10 positions agree with TRBD1. Trimming at V came to 2 bases and at J to 3 bases, leaving 11 bases not matched to a gene. The length of the CDR3 is 17 residues. The germline gives CDR1 DFQATT, CDR2 SNEGSKA (reference sequence). CDR3 in amino acids: CSARPLPGQGTTDTQYF. Written as DNA, the CDR3 is TGCAGTGCTAGACCACTCCCGGGACAGGGGACGACAGATACGCAGTATTTT.

The chain joins TRBV2 to TRBJ2-7, with D maybe TRBD1 (5 bases). CDR1 is SNHLY, CDR2 FYNNEI, per germline. The CDR3 is 12 amino acids. The V and J ends lost 10 bases and 4 bases respectively, with 14 bases between them. DNA of the CDR3: TGTGCCACCCAGGGCAGGGCTTACGAGCAGTACTTC. Amino acids: CATQGRAYEQYF.

By proportion, this clonotype is medium-sized. The V and J genes are TRBV10-3 and TRBJ2-1; D might be TRBD1 (6 bases). Trimming shortened V by 4 bases and J by 2 bases, and 12 bases separated the two germline ends. Germline CDR1 reads ENHRY; CDR2 reads SYGVKD. The CDR3 is 15 amino acids. Here the CDR3 DNA reads TGTGCCATCAGTGCCCAGGGGACAACCTACAATGAGCAGTTCTTC. It is translated as CAISAQGTTYNEQFF.

This clonotype is labeled medium-sized. J is TRBJ1-2 and V is TRBV27, with TRBD1 as a possible D gene (6 bases). Germline V gene lookup returns CDR1 MNHEY and CDR2 SMNVEV (reference sequence). This CDR3 has 15 amino acids. V was trimmed by 2 bases and J by 8 bases, leaving 18 bases between them. In DNA form, the CDR3 reads TGTGCCAGCAGTTTAGGGCCAGGGGCGTCTATGGGCTACACCTTC. Its translation: CASSLGPGASMGYTF.

A remark on this clonotype: Given a much more abundant clone one base away, this may be a read error. This chain uses TRBV6-2 or TRBV6-3 with TRBJ2-3, with D possibly TRBD2 on 5 matching bases. CDR3 length equals 13 residues. Germline CDR1 MNHEY, CDR2 SVGEGT. CDR3 loop: CASNEGVTDMQYF. CDR3 DNA: TGTGCCAGCAATGAGGGAGTCACAGATATGCAGTATTTT.

This clonotype was observed a few times. V usage is TRBV21-1 and J usage is TRBJ2-7; the table names TRBD1, a call not compared with the DNA. TRBV21-1 represents a pseudogene. The CDR3 totals 14 residues. The CDR3 DNA is TGTGCCAGCAGCAAATCCGCCTGGGGGTACGAGCAGTACGTC. Translation gives CASSKSAWGYEQYV.

The CDR3 DNA sequence: TGTGCCAGCAGCCAAGATTTCCCCAGGGGGCGGGTCTGGGACTCTAACTATGGCTACACCTTC. Its protein is CASSQDFPRGRVWDSNYGYTF. The chain joins TRBV4-2 to TRBJ1-2, with 8 bases aligning to TRBD1. Germline lookup yields CDR1 LGHNA and CDR2 YNFKEQ. V was clipped by 0 bases and J by 0 bases; unmatched bases: 18. The CDR3 has 21 residues.

This clonotype is termed medium-sized. The gene calls are TRBV6-1 and TRBJ1-5; D is perhaps TRBD1 (6 bases). Germline V gives CDR1 MNHNS, CDR2 SASEGT. This CDR3 has 14 amino acids. V lost 5 bases, J lost 4 bases, and 12 bases lay in between. The CDR3 spells CASSRGLGNQPQHF. The CDR3 coding sequence is TGTGCCAGCAGTAGGGGGTTGGGGAATCAGCCCCAGCATTTT.

By proportion, this clonotype is medium-sized. The chain has TRBV12-3 or TRBV12-4 and TRBJ2-5; 8 nucleotides line up with TRBD1. CDR3 length equals 13 residues. J lost 5 bases, V lost 5 bases, and 4 bases had no gene match. Here the CDR3 DNA reads TGTGCCAGCAGTCACAGGGGGAGCGAGACCCAGTACTTC. It codes for CASSHRGSETQYF.

This clonotype is categorized as medium-sized. The rearrangement links TRBV5-1 to TRBJ2-1; 8 bases match TRBD2. V lost 0 bases, J lost 2 bases, and 1 base stayed unmatched. Germline V gives CDR1 SGHRS, CDR2 YFSETQ. The CDR3 covers 15 residues. For the CDR3, the DNA is TGCGCCAGCAGCTTGGAACTAGCGGCCTACAATGAGCAGTTCTTC. This translates into CASSLELAAYNEQFF.

This clonotype is termed large. The chain employs TRBV29-1 and TRBJ2-1, with TRBD1 matching 8 bases. CDR1 is SQVTM, CDR2 ANQGSEA, per germline. This CDR3 is 11 amino acids long. J gave up 14 bases and V 2 bases, and 5 bases lay outside the gene matches. CDR3 sequence reads: CSVELGQEEFF. The CDR3 coding sequence is TGCAGCGTTGAATTGGGACAGGAGGAGTTCTTC.

This clonotype was seen more than once but under ten times. CDR3: CASSLGSTSHIYEQYF. CDR3 nucleotides: TGCGCCAGCAGCTTGGGTAGTACAAGTCATATCTACGAGCAGTACTTC. The V call is TRBV5-1, the J call TRBJ2-7; D ambiguous. V was cut by 0 bases and J by 3 bases, with 16 bases left in between. CDR1 is SGHRS and CDR2 is YFSETQ in the germline V gene. This CDR3 comprises 16 residues.

This clonotype is medium-sized in the sample. J is TRBJ1-1 and V is TRBV6-4; the match to TRBD1 covers 8 bases. This CDR3 comprises 13 residues. Germline CDR1 and CDR2: MRHNA and SNTAGT. V dropped 2 bases and J dropped 8; count of bases not matched to a gene: 4. CDR3 in DNA: TGTGCCAGCAGTGACCCGCGGACAGGGGAAGCTTTCTTT. Its translation is CASSDPRTGEAFF.

This clonotype counts as medium-sized. This chain uses TRBV6-5 with TRBJ1-1; no definite D call. The V and J ends lost 0 bases and 2 bases respectively, with 7 bases between them. From germline, CDR1 is MNHEY and CDR2 SVGAGI. CDR3 size: 14 residues. CDR3 in amino acids: CASSYSGVNTEAFF. CDR3 sequence (DNA): TGTGCCAGCAGTTACTCTGGTGTTAACACTGAAGCTTTCTTT.

Sample share makes this clonotype medium-sized. The V call is TRBV6-5, the J call TRBJ1-2; a weak D match, TRBD1 (6 bases). V was trimmed by 5 bases and J by 3 bases, leaving 10 bases between them. Germline assignment: CDR1 MNHEY and CDR2 SVGAGI. This CDR3 contains 13 residues. DNA for the CDR3: TGTGCCAGCAGTCCTTACAGGGACTATGGCTACACCTTC. It yields the protein CASSPYRDYGYTF.

The chain couples TRBV29-1 to TRBJ2-6; TRBD1 matches at 9 bases. The germline CDR1 and CDR2 sequences are SQVTM and ANQGSEA. V was clipped by 7 bases and J by 4 bases; unmatched bases: 8. CDR3 length: 15 amino acids. The CDR3 DNA sequence: TGCAGCGCCCGGACAGGGGCGTGGGGGGCCAACGTCCTGACTTTC. It translates to CSARTGAWGANVLTF.

On this clonotype: A much bigger clone sits one base away, suggesting this may be a read error. This rearrangement joins TRBV24-1 to TRBJ2-1, with 7 positions matching TRBD2. The J segment lost 1 base and the V segment lost 4 bases, leaving 15 bases of the junction unmatched. CDR1 and CDR2 from the germline V gene are KGHDR and SFDVKD. The CDR3 length is 19 residues. The DNA of the CDR3 is TGTGCCACCAGTGACCTGACTAGCTCCCCCTCCAGATCCTACAATGAGCAGTTCTTC. Residues: CATSDLTSSPSRSYNEQFF.